The present T cell receptor beta chain was sequenced within a study of T cells in Graves' hyperthyroidism and ophthalmopathy. Findings and limits, study-wide: A 13 V-J signature model discriminated ophthalmopathy versus stable hyperthyroidism. Most thyroid clonotypes with frequency above 0.001 were detected in blood.

The source material, RNA transcripts, was used to amplify TCR beta CDR3 regions. Using the HTBI primer set, a first-round RT-PCR was run on the TCR CDR3. TCRdb re-called the multiplex PCR reads through MiXCR, storing one row per CDR3 protein. The table shows 530,000 or so distinct CDR3 sequences, with 24% occurring only once. CDR3 length equals 15 residues. CDR1 is MNHNS, CDR2 SASEGT, per germline. The V end lost 7 bases, the J end lost 7 bases, and 22 bases lay between the germline ends. As concerns this clonotype: The antigen is not known.

Uncontrolled infection, other autoimmune disease, pregnancy or lactation excluded patients. The authors took PBMCs from 10 ml fresh peripheral blood. Sequencing input: blood. The chain combines TRBV6-1 with TRBJ1-2; maybe TRBD1 (5 bases). The TCR comes from a woman in her twenties or thirties with Graves' ophthalmopathy. The CDR3 DNA reads as TGTGCCAGCACCCGCGATGTGGCCCAGGGTGTTGGCTACACCTTC. Translation gives CASTRDVAQGVGYTF.